Below, 13 T cell receptor beta chains from the same sample are listed, as sequenced in a study of T cell responses to AZD1222 COVID-19 vaccine. The protocol was immunoSEQ multiplex PCR, while the TCRdb copy is restricted to in-frame clones and leaves out a portion. This sample has some 140,000 clones, with approximately 90% found just once. Sequenced material: peripheral blood, taken on day 0 of AZD1222 vaccination. The receptor source for this set is an adult in good health.

The CDR3 DNA is TGTGCCTGGAGTGTACAAAGACAGGTGCAGTTCTTC. This gives the protein CAWSVQRQVQFF. The chain uses TRBV30 and TRBJ2-1, with D perhaps matching TRBD1 (6 bases). Per germline, CDR1 GTSNPN and CDR2 SVGIG (reference sequence). Trimming shortened V by 0 bases and J by 12 bases, and 12 bases separated the two germline ends. This CDR3 is built from 12 residues.

A word on this clone: A read error may account for a junction end that differs from germline. The chain carries TRBV7-7 and TRBJ2-7; D may correspond to TRBD1 or TRBD2 (6 bases each). This CDR3 is 13 amino acids long. Looked up from germline, CDR1 is SSHAT and CDR2 is FNYEAQ (reference sequence). CDR3 in DNA: TGTGCTAGCAGCCAGGGGACTGACTACGAGCAGTACTTC. Its translation is CASSQGTDYEQYF. The whole variable domain, filled in from reference TRBV7-7 and TRBJ2-7, reads GAGVSQSPRYKVTKRGQDVTLRCDPISSHATLYWYQQALGQGPEFLTYFNYEAQPDKSGLPSDRFSAERPEGSISTLTIQRTEQRDSAMYRCASSQGTDYEQYFGPGTRLTVT.

This clone has more than one count but fewer than ten. The chain is built from TRBV5-5 and TRBJ2-7; D is uncertain. Germline lookup yields CDR1 SGHKS and CDR2 YYEKEE (reference sequence). CDR3 length: 14 amino acids. Trimming took off 2 bases at V and 5 bases at J, with 14 bases between the two ends. The CDR3 DNA reads as TGTGCCAGCAGCTTCCGGGCGCCTCGGGACGAGCAGTACTTC. Protein product: CASSFRAPRDEQYF.

The chain links TRBV6-5 to TRBJ1-1, with D perhaps matching TRBD1 (5 bases). The CDR3 is 14 residues long. Between the trimmed V and J ends, which lost 2 bases and 6 bases, there was a span of 13 bases. Germline V gives CDR1 MNHEY, CDR2 SVGAGI. In DNA, the CDR3 is TGTGCCAGCAGTTACGTCGCAGGGTCTCCTGAAGCTTTCTTT. It specifies CASSYVAGSPEAFF.

This clone showed up just a few times. This sequence joins TRBV27 and TRBJ1-2; a weak D match, TRBD1 (5 bases). The CDR3 consists of 15 residues. Trimming took 6 bases from V and 3 from J, leaving 17 bases between them. Germline CDR1 MNHEY, CDR2 SMNVEV (reference sequence). CDR3 loop: CASRRTGGGDYGYTF. Written as DNA, the CDR3 is TGTGCCAGCAGGAGAACCGGTGGGGGTGACTATGGCTACACCTTC.

This clone was seen once. This chain joins TRBV5-1 and TRBJ2-7; D is uncertain. Germline lookup yields CDR1 SGHRS and CDR2 YFSETQ. V lost 3 bases to trimming and J lost 4 bases, with 11 bases between them. This CDR3 has 13 amino acids. CDR3 sequence: CASSSPGLYEQYF. The CDR3, as DNA: TGCGCCAGCAGCTCCCCTGGCCTATACGAGCAGTACTTC.

J is TRBJ2-7 and V is TRBV4-1; D unclear. Trimming cost V 1 base and J 4 bases, with 8 bases left between them. Germline loops: CDR1 MGHRA, CDR2 YSYEKL. The CDR3 totals 13 residues. The DNA of the CDR3 is TGCGCCAGCAGCCAAGTTGTGGGATACGAGCAGTACTTC. Its translation is CASSQVVGYEQYF.

CDR3 nucleotides: TGTGCCAGCAGCCAAGATGTCGAGGGCAGGCAGCCCCAGCATTTT. Translating gives CASSQDVEGRQPQHF. The chain combines TRBV4-2 with TRBJ1-5; unclear D gene. Germline V gene data show CDR1 as LGHNA and CDR2 as YNFKEQ. V shed 0 bases and J shed 7 bases, with 13 bases lying between them. The CDR3 has 15 residues.

V is TRBV6-5 and J is TRBJ2-7; D gene ambiguous. Trimming took off 2 bases at V and 0 bases at J, with 11 bases between the two ends. The CDR3 runs to 15 residues. CDR1 and CDR2 (germline): MNHEY, SVGAGI. The CDR3 coding sequence is TGTGCCAGCAGTTACGCATTTCGGGCCTCCTACGAGCAGTACTTC. It yields the protein CASSYAFRASYEQYF.

CDR3: CASSQDRGLEYEQYF. The CDR3 coding sequence is TGCGCCAGCAGCCAAGACAGGGGCTTGGAGTACGAGCAGTACTTC. The chain combines TRBV4-3 with TRBJ2-7; TRBD1 might be the D (6 bases). V shed 0 bases and J shed 4 bases, with 13 bases lying between them. Germline values: CDR1 LGHNA, CDR2 YSLEER. This CDR3 spans 15 amino acids.

The chain employs TRBV7-9 and TRBJ1-4; tentatively, D is TRBD1 (5 bases). The CDR3 totals 13 residues. The V gene's germline CDR1 is SEHNR and CDR2 FQNEAQ (reference sequence). The V end lost 0 bases, the J end lost 8 bases, and 7 bases lay between the germline ends. CDR3 bases: TGTGCCAGCAGCTTAGCAGGGGACGAAAAACTGTTTTTT. Its protein product is CASSLAGDEKLFF.

The J gene is TRBJ2-3, the V gene TRBV30; the D is unclear. The germline gives CDR1 GTSNPN, CDR2 SVGIG (reference sequence). This CDR3 is built from 13 residues. Trimming cost V 0 bases and J 4 bases, with 8 bases left between them. The CDR3: CAWSVGTPDTQYF. The CDR3 DNA follows: TGTGCCTGGAGTGTAGGTACCCCAGATACGCAGTATTTT.

This clone was recorded only once. The genes are TRBV9 and TRBJ2-1; D gene unclear. Germline loops: CDR1 SGDLS, CDR2 YYNGEE. The V end was cut by 0 bases, the J end by 5 bases, with 24 bases between. This CDR3 spans 19 amino acids. Written as DNA, the CDR3 is TGTGCCAGCAGCGTAGAGGCGGCCCCTTTTGTGTCTGTGAACAATGAGCAGTTCTTC. This gives the protein CASSVEAAPFVSVNNEQFF.